The 26 T cell receptor beta chains given below trace back to one sample, sequenced in a study of T cells in Graves' hyperthyroidism and ophthalmopathy. TCR beta CDR3 region amplification was performed from RNA transcripts. Researchers ran a first-round RT-PCR on the TCR CDR3 using the HTBI primer set. Each CDR3 protein is one row after TCRdb ran MiXCR on the multiplex PCR reads. The sample shows approximately 400,000 distinct CDR3 sequences, about 15% of them seen only once. Specimen: blood. Source of these receptors: a woman in her twenties or thirties with Graves' hyperthyroidism.

This clonotype was observed many times. The chain combines TRBV6-5 with TRBJ1-6; D is unresolved. Germline assignment: CDR1 MNHEY and CDR2 SVGAGI. V was cut by 2 bases and J by 5 bases, with 16 bases left in between. The CDR3 has 17 residues. This CDR3 is CASSYGPHLTDNSPLHF. The CDR3 region has the DNA TGTGCCAGCAGTTACGGGCCCCATCTAACAGATAATTCACCCCTCCACTTT.

The chain links TRBV27 to TRBJ1-1; TRBD1 agrees at 8 bases. Trimming cost V 3 bases and J 1 base; bases outside gene matches: 4. CDR1 and CDR2 from the germline V gene are MNHEY and SMNVEV (reference sequence). This CDR3 region has 15 residues. In DNA, the CDR3 is TGTGCCAGCAGTTTCATAGGGACAGGGAACACTGAAGCTTTCTTT. It yields the protein CASSFIGTGNTEAFF.

This clonotype showed up just a few times. The rearrangement uses TRBV2 and TRBJ1-3; D unresolved. The CDR3 is 14 amino acids. V was cut by 6 bases and J by 0 bases, with 9 bases left in between. CDR1 SNHLY and CDR2 FYNNEI come from the germline V gene. The CDR3 sequence is CASRRTSSGNTIYF. CDR3 nucleotide sequence: TGTGCCAGCAGGAGGACGAGCTCTGGAAACACCATATATTTT.

Notes on this clonotype: This could be a read error, since a much larger clone is one nucleotide away. The chain joins TRBV2 to TRBJ1-1; D gene unclear. V was cut by 3 bases and J by 1 base, with 15 bases left in between. The CDR3 totals 16 residues. Germline-derived CDR1 and CDR2 are SNHLY and FYNNEI. Here the CDR3 reads CASSESTRKGNTEAFF. In nucleotides, the CDR3 is TGTGCCAGCAGTGAGTCAACACGGAAAGGGAACACTGAAGCTTTCTTT. The full variable domain, with the rest looked up from reference TRBV2 and TRBJ1-1, is EPEVTQTPSHQVTQMGQEVILRCVPISNHLYFYWYRQILGQKVEFLVSFYNNEISEKSEIFDDQFSVERPDGSNFTLKIRSTKLEDSAMYFCASSESTRKGNTEAFFGQGTRLTVV.

The chain carries TRBV11-2 and TRBJ1-3; D call uncertain. Germline V CDR1 and CDR2: SGHAT, FQNNGV. V was pared by 5 bases and J by 9 bases, with 14 bases between. The CDR3 is 13 residues long. This CDR3 is CASSPRTGTTIYF. The DNA for the CDR3 is TGTGCCAGCAGCCCACGGACGGGTACCACCATATATTTT.

This clonotype has ten or more counts. This sequence joins TRBV6-1 and TRBJ1-2; D possibly corresponds to TRBD1 (5 bases). CDR1 MNHNS and CDR2 SASEGT come from the germline V gene. The CDR3 is made up of 15 amino acids. Trimming stripped 5 bases from V and 8 bases from J, with 21 bases between. The CDR3: CASSSFPPRDRGYTF. In nucleotides, the CDR3 is TGTGCCAGCAGTTCATTCCCGCCCAGGGATCGGGGCTACACCTTC.

This clonotype has a count of ten or more. The chain employs TRBV30 and TRBJ2-5; 14 bases are a match to TRBD2. The J segment lost 6 bases and the V segment lost 2 bases, leaving 14 bases of the junction unmatched. CDR1 GTSNPN and CDR2 SVGIG come from the germline V gene (reference sequence). The CDR3 consists of 18 residues. CDR3 protein: CAWSTTGLAGGRWKTQYF. CDR3 DNA sequence: TGTGCCTGGAGTACAACCGGACTAGCGGGAGGAAGGTGGAAGACCCAGTACTTC.

This clonotype was counted at least ten times. The gene calls are TRBV20-1 and TRBJ1-5; D might be TRBD1 (5 bases). This CDR3 has 14 residues. V gave up 7 bases and J gave up 2 bases, with 15 bases separating them. From germline, CDR1 is DFQATT and CDR2 SNEGSKA (reference sequence). DNA for the CDR3: TGCAGTGTAATTCGGGGGACGGGCAATCAGCCCCAGCATTTT. Translation gives CSVIRGTGNQPQHF.

This clonotype was seen more than once but under ten times. The rearrangement uses TRBV6-2 or TRBV6-3 and TRBJ1-1; D not certain. V was cut by 4 bases and J by 4 bases, with 10 bases left in between. The CDR3 extends over 13 amino acids. The germline V gene encodes CDR1 MNHEY and CDR2 SVGEGT. CDR3 residues: CASSFGVSTEAFF. The CDR3 region has the DNA TGTGCCAGCAGTTTTGGGGTATCCACTGAAGCTTTCTTT.

In this sample, this clonotype turned up once. V usage is TRBV20-1 and J usage is TRBJ2-1, with 13 bases matching TRBD2. J gave up 0 bases and V 1 base, and 3 bases lay outside the gene matches. The CDR3 spans 17 residues. Germline-derived CDR1 and CDR2 are DFQATT and SNEGSKA (reference sequence). CDR3 amino acids: CSARGLAGGSSYNEQFF. The CDR3 DNA is TGCAGTGCTAGAGGACTAGCGGGAGGCAGCTCCTACAATGAGCAGTTCTTC.

This clonotype was picked up a small number of times. The rearrangement links TRBV25-1 to TRBJ2-7, with 8 bases aligning to TRBD1. This CDR3 spans 14 amino acids. Trimming took 8 bases from V and 4 from J; bases not matched to a gene: 10. The germline CDR1 and CDR2 sequences are MGHDK and SYGVNS. The CDR3 loop reads CASSIGDRQYEQYF. The CDR3 DNA reads as TGTGCCAGCTCGATAGGGGACAGGCAGTACGAGCAGTACTTC.

The chain couples TRBV5-1 to TRBJ1-5; 11 nucleotides align to TRBD1. Germline V gives CDR1 SGHRS, CDR2 YFSETQ. Trimming took 3 bases from V and 6 from J; bases not matched to a gene: 8. The CDR3 spans 16 residues. The CDR3 DNA follows: TGCGCCAGCAGCTCCGGGACAGGGGGAGCAGGTCAGCCCCAGCATTTT. It specifies CASSSGTGGAGQPQHF.

This clonotype came up many times. V usage is TRBV18 and J usage is TRBJ2-1, with 14 bases that match TRBD2. The CDR3 is 16 amino acids. V lost 0 bases and J lost 9; bases outside the gene matches: 4. Germline assignment: CDR1 KGHSH and CDR2 LQKENI. The chain's CDR3 is CASSPPGTSGRAEQFF. DNA of the CDR3: TGTGCCAGCTCACCACCCGGGACTAGCGGGAGAGCTGAGCAGTTCTTC.

This chain uses TRBV15 with TRBJ1-5; 9 positions agree with TRBD1. Germline trimming cut 5 bases from V and 6 bases from J; bases unmatched to any gene: 8. Germline V gene lookup returns CDR1 LNHNV and CDR2 YYDKDF (reference sequence). This CDR3 contains 15 residues. The CDR3 DNA is TGTGCCACCAGCTCCCCCGGGACAGGGCTTCAGCCCCAGCATTTT. Its translation is CATSSPGTGLQPQHF.

J is TRBJ1-6 and V is TRBV27; TRBD1 matches 8 bases. The CDR3 has 13 amino acids. Per the germline V gene, CDR1 is MNHEY and CDR2 is SMNVEV (reference sequence). V trimming: 6 bases; J trimming: 7 bases; junction bases outside the gene matches: 2. The CDR3 loop is CASRDRGNSPLHF. The CDR3, as DNA: TGTGCCAGCAGAGACAGGGGCAATTCACCCCTCCACTTT.

This clonotype was detected ten times or more. The J gene is TRBJ2-7, the V gene TRBV6-1; 13 bases align to TRBD2. Losses at the gene ends were 6 bases for V and 2 bases for J; bases not matched to a gene: 7. The length of the CDR3 is 16 residues. The V gene's germline CDR1 is MNHNS and CDR2 SASEGT. The CDR3 sequence is CASRKTGTSGTYEQYF. The CDR3 DNA is TGTGCCAGCAGGAAAACCGGGACTAGCGGGACCTACGAGCAGTACTTC.

In the case of this clonotype: This could be a read error, since a much larger clone is one nucleotide away. The CDR3 loop reads CASSFQPGQGILINEKLFF. The CDR3 nucleotides read TGTGCCAGCAGCTTCCAACCGGGACAGGGGATTTTAATTAATGAAAAACTGTTTTTT. The V and J genes are TRBV7-9 and TRBJ1-4, with 10 nucleotides matching TRBD1. The CDR3 has 19 residues. The germline V gene encodes CDR1 SEHNR and CDR2 FQNEAQ (reference sequence). V trimming: 3 bases; J trimming: 4 bases; junction bases outside the gene matches: 14.

This clonotype was observed at least ten times. V usage is TRBV20-1 and J usage is TRBJ2-5; TRBD1 matches 8 bases. The CDR3 sequence is 14 residues long. The germline CDR1 and CDR2 sequences are DFQATT and SNEGSKA (reference sequence). V was clipped by 4 bases and J by 7 bases; unmatched bases: 11. CDR3 bases: TGCAGTGCTACCCACGGGGACAGGCGTGTGACCCAGTACTTC. Its translation is CSATHGDRRVTQYF.

This clonotype was counted ten times or more. The rearrangement uses TRBV27 and TRBJ2-7, with D perhaps matching TRBD2 (6 bases). CDR1 MNHEY and CDR2 SMNVEV come from the germline V gene (reference sequence). Trimming pared 3 bases from V and 0 bases from J, leaving 12 bases between. The length of the CDR3 is 15 residues. The CDR3 DNA sequence: TGTGCCAGCAGTTTCGCGGGACCGGGCTCCTACGAGCAGTACTTC. Translating gives CASSFAGPGSYEQYF.

The rearrangement links TRBV18 to TRBJ2-6; TRBD1 might be the D (6 bases). Trimming took 1 base from V and 0 from J, leaving 13 bases between them. The CDR3 covers 18 residues. From germline, CDR1 is KGHSH and CDR2 LQKENI. CDR3 protein: CASSPRTEYSSGANVLTF. CDR3 nucleotide sequence: TGTGCCAGCTCACCACGGACAGAATATTCCTCTGGGGCCAACGTCCTGACTTTC.

This clonotype was seen a few times. This chain uses TRBV20-1 with TRBJ2-7, with D unclear. The germline V gene has CDR1 DFQATT and CDR2 SNEGSKA (reference sequence). The germline V and J ends were trimmed by 3 bases and 2 bases, with 17 bases remaining between them. The CDR3 loop spans 15 amino acids. The CDR3 DNA sequence: TGCAGTGCTAGGGGTCATCCGGGTCATACCTACGAGCAGTACTTC. This codes for CSARGHPGHTYEQYF.

This rearrangement joins TRBV4-1 to TRBJ2-6; D is perhaps TRBD1 (5 bases). From germline, CDR1 is MGHRA and CDR2 YSYEKL. CDR3 length equals 17 residues. Trimming pared 5 bases from V and 4 bases from J, leaving 18 bases between. DNA of the CDR3: TGCGCCAGCAGCTTAGAAACAGGCGGCCTGGGGGCCAACGTCCTGACTTTC. This sequence encodes CASSLETGGLGANVLTF.

Comment on this clonotype: A read error may explain this, as a much larger clone is one base away. The chain links TRBV7-2 to TRBJ2-1; 9 positions match TRBD2. The germline CDR1 and CDR2 sequences are SGHTA and FQGNSA. This CDR3 contains 15 residues. V gave up 6 bases and J gave up 9 bases; unmatched junction bases: 12. The chain's CDR3 is CASRYISGSTLEQFF. The CDR3, as DNA: TGTGCCAGCAGGTACATTAGCGGGAGCACCCTTGAGCAGTTCTTC. Variable domain in full (rest from reference TRBV7-2 and TRBJ2-1): GAGVSQSPSNKVTEKGKDVELRCDPISGHTALYWYRQSLGQGLEFLIYFQGNSAPDKSGLPSDRFSAERTGGSVSTLTIQRTQQEDSAVYLCASRYISGSTLEQFFGPGTRLTVL.

The chain couples TRBV7-9 to TRBJ2-5; 12 bases are a match to TRBD2. Germline-derived CDR1 and CDR2 are SEHNR and FQNEAQ (reference sequence). The ends lost 5 bases at V and 5 bases at J; junction bases unmatched: 12. The CDR3 consists of 17 residues. The CDR3 DNA reads as TGTGCCAGCAGCCGGTATGGGACTAGCGGGTTGAGGGAGACCCAGTACTTC. Protein sequence: CASSRYGTSGLRETQYF.

The DNA for the CDR3 is TGTGCCAGCAGTTACCCCCTGGCTGGGGCCGGCAATGAGCAGTTCTTC. Amino acid sequence: CASSYPLAGAGNEQFF. The chain joins TRBV6-6 to TRBJ2-1; a possible D gene is TRBD1 (5 bases). The CDR3 consists of 16 residues. The germline V gene encodes CDR1 MNHNY and CDR2 SVGAGI (reference sequence). V dropped 2 bases and J dropped 6 bases, with 17 bases sitting between them.

This clonotype occurred many times. The chain links TRBV6-1 to TRBJ1-1, with a tentative D call TRBD1 (6 bases). V dropped 7 bases and J dropped 8 bases, with 17 bases sitting between them. The CDR3 is 13 residues long. Germline V CDR1 and CDR2: MNHNS, SASEGT. This chain's CDR3 is CASTNQGTSEAFF. CDR3 DNA: TGTGCCAGCACCAACCAAGGGACATCCGAAGCTTTCTTT.